This TCR beta chain came from a study of cytomegalovirus exposure and HLA in healthy donors. Between the trimmed V and J ends, which lost 4 bases and 7 bases, there was a span of 16 bases. Per the germline V gene, CDR1 is LGHNA and CDR2 is YSLEER. The length of the CDR3 is 14 residues. The study, taken as a whole, reports: Relative to equally common others, HLA-associated TCR beta chains showed greater clonal expansion in a later analysis. Later on, analysis showed that most CMV-associated TCR beta chains appeared to be HLA-restricted. Researchers had no immune exposure information except CMV serostatus available.

With 60 Vbeta and 13 Jbeta primers, the PCR was carried out. Clones were sequenced by immunoSEQ multiplex PCR, and TCRdb holds only the in-frame ones, with some missing. The sample gives some 120,000 clones, around 73% of which show up once; under 13% is in the top ten. As to this clone: Its specificity is unknown.

This TCR came from a man in his thirties or forties in good health and CMV-seropositive. The sequenced sample was PBMCs. The chain is built from TRBV4-3 and TRBJ1-2; D may be TRBD1 (6 bases). The CDR3 region has the DNA TGCGCCAGCAGCCCGGGACAAAATGGCTTTGGCTACACCTTC. Its protein product is CASSPGQNGFGYTF.